This T cell receptor (beta chain) was retrieved from a study of T cell responses to AZD1222 COVID-19 vaccine. The CDR3 sequence is 19 residues long. Findings and caveats of the study: A rise in Spike-specific TCR breadth and depth followed two AZD1222 doses. Donors were largely white British and mainly female; clonal diversity was possibly underestimated. AZD1222 recipients seropositive at baseline numbered only 5 or 6. Repertoire sampling happened only post peak T cell response.

With regard to this clone: What it recognizes is unknown.

Method: immunoSEQ multiplex PCR; TCRdb's copy keeps in-frame clones and lacks some. The sample has fewer than 200,000 clones; just over 85% are singletons. The rearrangement joins TRBV21-1 to TRBJ2-5. TRBV21-1 is given as a pseudogene. The TCR sequence derives from an adult in good health. The specimen was peripheral blood, collected on day 0 of AZD1222 vaccination. The CDR3 reads CASSVAGTPVPKVQETQYF. The CDR3 nucleotides read TGTGCCAGCAGCGTTGCCGGGACCCCCGTCCCCAAAGTCCAAGAGACCCAGTACTTC.